This T cell receptor beta chain was sequenced in a study of response to subunit inactivated influenza vaccine (dated by TCRdb to between 2018 and 2020). Notes on the research overall: Deep quantitative profiling of the T cell receptor repertoire was used in the study to follow responses to a trivalent subunit inactivated influenza vaccine. Results the study describes overall, beyond this receptor: The authors suggested that each seasonal influenza vaccination may recruit only a limited number of new T cells.

Deletion took 6 bases off V and 0 bases off J, with a span of 11 bases between the germline ends. Reading from cysteine to phenylalanine, the CDR3 counts 15 amino acids. Only CDR3 DNA is held: 45 bases, read in frame from base 1. From a lookup of the germline V gene, CDR1 and CDR2 are KGHSH and LQKENI. Receptor amplification or capture employed RT-PCR. The reads were generated on an Illumina HiSeq 2500. TCRdb handled the public reads itself, with Q25 trimming in fastp and clone calling in MiXCR, and kept productive beta chains. A single entry per CDR3 protein holds the most common genes and DNA from its merged rows. The sample table records over 750,000 distinct CDR3 sequences; 20% to 25% of these occur just once. The ten largest clones capture 10% of the sample. In the case of this clonotype: Its antigen has not been determined. Base qualities are missing; no much larger clone stands one base away.

This clonotype originated in a man aged 50-60 years who received an inactivated influenza vaccine. Donor details come from another sample of the same person, matched by shared clones. Sequences were derived from PBMCs from blood, sampled 4 to 6 days after vaccination. The V and J segments used are TRBV18 and TRBJ1-4, and the D gene may be TRBD1, 5 bases matching. The CDR3 amino acid sequence is: CASSAGLATNEKLFF. The sequenced DNA: TGTGCCAGCTCGGCAGGGCTGGCAACTAATGAAAAACTGTTTTTT.